Below, 4 T cell receptor beta chains from the same sample are listed, as sequenced in a study of persistence of HIV-infected CD4 T cells (dated by TCRdb to the early 2020s). Read against the paper, the sample's treatment or condition label means: suppressive antiretroviral therapy. Lysates of CMV-infected fibroblasts at approximately 9.6 ug/mL were used to stimulate the cells. CD4+ T cells that responded were sorted based on upregulation of both CD40 ligand and CD69. What these receptors recognize is not known. The immunoSEQ hsTCRB assay version 4 in survey mode was used to sequence TCRbeta repertoires from genomic DNA. In TCRdb, the immuneACCESS table is reduced to in-frame sequences with V and J assigned. These tables do not hold every clone; where another copy was compared, an unresolved V gene accounts for under half, and the others remain unexplained. The sample table shows 10,000 to 15,000 clones, and 71% are seen once. The ten largest account for about 18% of the sample.

Source: CD4+ T cells sorted from PBMCs after roughly 18-hour stimulation, taken from a patient who received antiretroviral therapy. Reading the label with the study, this specimen's cell subset or site is: CD40L+CD69+ CD4 T cells responding to CMV lysate. These receptors were taken from an adult man with HIV who was CMV-seropositive.

The chain's CDR3 is CASSPARPRSPLHF. CDR3 bases: TGTGCCAGCTCACCAGCCCGACCACGTTCACCCCTCCACTTT. J is TRBJ1-6 and V is TRBV18; D is ambiguous. The germline CDR1 and CDR2 sequences are KGHSH and LQKENI. V was pared by 2 bases and J by 9 bases, with 11 bases between. The CDR3 is 14 residues long.

The J gene is TRBJ2-1, the V gene TRBV7-3; 12 nucleotides align to TRBD2. V lost 5 bases, J lost 3 bases, and 5 bases stayed unmatched. The CDR3 is 16 residues long. The germline CDR1 and CDR2 sequences are SGHTA and FQGTGA. The chain's CDR3 is CASSKTSGGLYNEQFF. The DNA for the CDR3 is TGTGCCAGCAGCAAGACTAGCGGGGGCCTCTACAATGAGCAGTTCTTC.

The J gene is TRBJ2-2, the V gene TRBV29-1; D is possibly TRBD2 (6 bases). This CDR3 has 13 amino acids. Trimming shortened V by 5 bases and J by 4 bases, and 11 bases separated the two germline ends. Looked up from germline, CDR1 is SQVTM and CDR2 is ANQGSEA. DNA for the CDR3: TGCAGCGTTTTCGGGGGAAGCACCGGGGAGCTGTTTTTT. It specifies CSVFGGSTGELFF.

The chain is built from TRBV3-1 (or the pseudogene TRBV3-2) and TRBJ2-7, with D maybe TRBD2 (5 bases). The CDR3 contains 14 residues. Per the germline V gene, CDR1 is LGHDT and CDR2 is YNNKEL (reference sequence). V was clipped by 3 bases and J by 4 bases, with 13 bases between them. The DNA of the CDR3 is TGTGCCAGCAGCCATGGGAGTATCCAGTACGAGCAGTACTTC. It is translated as CASSHGSIQYEQYF.